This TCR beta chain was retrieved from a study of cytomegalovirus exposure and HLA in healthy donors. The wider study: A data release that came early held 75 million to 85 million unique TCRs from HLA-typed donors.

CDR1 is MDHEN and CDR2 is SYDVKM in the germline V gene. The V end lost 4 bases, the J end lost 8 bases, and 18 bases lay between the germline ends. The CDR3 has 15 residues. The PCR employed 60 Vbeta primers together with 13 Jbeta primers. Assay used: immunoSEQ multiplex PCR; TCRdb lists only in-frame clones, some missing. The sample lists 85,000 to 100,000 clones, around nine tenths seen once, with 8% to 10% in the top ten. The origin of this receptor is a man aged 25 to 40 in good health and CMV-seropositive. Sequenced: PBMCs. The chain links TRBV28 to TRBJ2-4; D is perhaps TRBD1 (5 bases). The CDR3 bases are TGTGCCAGCAGTTCGTTGACAGTAAAGAGAGACATTCAGTACTTC. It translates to CASSSLTVKRDIQYF.